This T cell receptor (beta chain) appears in the sequencing data of a study of OX40 agonist ivuxolimab in advanced cancers. The study, taken as a whole, reports: It was not determined which antigens were specifically recognized by the peripheral T cells that had undergone clonal expansion.

Notes on this clone: Antigen: not known.

Germline V gene lookup returns CDR1 SNHLY and CDR2 FYNNEI. The CDR3 has 16 amino acids. The junction had 9 bases not matched to a gene; V was cut back by 8 bases and J by 4 bases. Using immunoSEQ multiplex PCR, the repertoire was profiled, and TCRdb retains in-frame clones only, with some absent. The sample records approximately 70,000 clones, approximately 90% being singletons. Sequences were derived from CD4+ or CD8+ T cells sorted from blood, sampled in a trial of the OX40 agonist ivuxolimab. The V gene is TRBV2, the J gene TRBJ2-6; 9 positions match TRBD1. This receptor was taken from an adult with an advanced solid tumor such as melanoma, head and neck, liver or kidney cancer. CDR3 in amino acids: CASLQGATAGANVLTF. The CDR3 coding sequence is TGTGCCAGCTTACAGGGGGCGACGGCGGGGGCCAACGTCCTGACTTTC.